Shown below are 10 T cell receptor beta chains from a single sample sequenced in a study of shared clonotypes between healthy human individuals. TCRdb's copy holds only in-frame clones and misses some; the assay was immunoSEQ multiplex PCR. This table has around 2.1 million clones, roughly 95% appearing once. What was sequenced was naive CD4+ T cells sorted from blood. Subset here: CD45RA+ positively selected. The receptors stem from a man aged 18 to 30 in good health.

The chain couples TRBV4-1 to TRBJ2-5, with 11 bases fitting TRBD2. Germline CDR1 is MGHRA and CDR2 is YSYEKL. The CDR3 consists of 15 residues. V was pared by 3 bases and J by 2 bases, with 2 bases of the junction left unmatched. In nucleotides, the CDR3 is TGCGCCAGCAGCCAGGTAGCGGGAGGGCAAGAGACCCAGTACTTC. It codes for CASSQVAGGQETQYF.

The CDR3 DNA reads as TGTGCCAGCAGCTTAGGTTTTCCCAGCGCTGCCCACACTGAAGCTTTCTTT. It encodes CASSLGFPSAAHTEAFF. The V and J genes are TRBV7-9 and TRBJ1-1; D not certain. Per germline, CDR1 SEHNR and CDR2 FQNEAQ (reference sequence). Trimming left V 1 base short and J 3 bases short, with 18 bases between. There are 17 residues in the CDR3.

This clone showed up just once. The chain joins TRBV6-1 to TRBJ2-7; 7 positions match TRBD1. CDR1 is MNHNS and CDR2 is SASEGT in the germline V gene. The length of the CDR3 is 14 residues. V dropped 6 bases and J dropped 3; count of bases not matched to a gene: 8. CDR3: CASRKNRGYYEQYF. DNA for the CDR3: TGTGCCAGCAGAAAAAACAGGGGCTACTACGAGCAGTACTTC.

The chain recombines TRBV11-2 with TRBJ1-2; 7 bases match TRBD1. With V trimmed by 1 base and J by 4 bases, 12 bases remained unmatched. Germline-derived CDR1 and CDR2 are SGHAT and FQNNGV. This CDR3 spans 17 amino acids. The CDR3 nucleotides are TGTGCCAGCAGCTTAGCCTTTCGGGGACAGAATCTCTATGGCTACACCTTC. Amino acid sequence: CASSLAFRGQNLYGYTF.

This rearrangement joins TRBV4-1 to TRBJ2-2, with unresolved D. The CDR3 extends over 13 amino acids. Trimming left V 2 bases short and J 1 base short, with 2 bases between. Looked up from germline, CDR1 is MGHRA and CDR2 is YSYEKL. This CDR3 is CASSQLNTGELFF. The CDR3 DNA follows: TGCGCCAGCAGCCAACTGAACACCGGGGAGCTGTTTTTT.

Written as DNA, the CDR3 is TGTGCCAGCAGCTTTGGTTCCGACTGGGCGGGAATGACTACGCAGTATTTT. It specifies CASSFGSDWAGMTTQYF. This rearrangement joins TRBV5-6 to TRBJ2-3, with a possible D match to TRBD2 (6 bases). Trimming removed 2 bases at V and 8 bases at J, with 24 bases between. Germline CDR1 SGHDT, CDR2 YYEEEE. The CDR3 is 17 amino acids.

DNA for the CDR3: TGTGCCAGCAGTGATAACAGGGAGCAGTTCTTC. Its protein product is CASSDNREQFF. The V call is TRBV6-1, the J call TRBJ2-1, with D possibly being TRBD1 (5 bases). The CDR3 is made up of 11 amino acids. Trimming removed 3 bases from V and 10 bases from J, with 7 bases in between. In germline, CDR1 is MNHNS, CDR2 SASEGT.

J is TRBJ2-5 and V is TRBV2; 12 bases fit TRBD2. V shed 4 bases, J shed 4 bases, and the junction held 10 bases outside the gene matches. The CDR3 covers 17 residues. Germline V gene sequence: CDR1 SNHLY, CDR2 FYNNEI. This chain's CDR3 is CASSVGLAGGLAETQYF. CDR3 nucleotide sequence: TGTGCCAGCAGTGTGGGGCTAGCGGGGGGGCTGGCAGAGACCCAGTACTTC.

The chain uses TRBV6-5 and TRBJ2-7; TRBD1 matches 8 bases. CDR1 is MNHEY, CDR2 SVGAGI, per germline. Trimming removed 5 bases from V and 1 base from J; junction bases left unmatched: 7. The CDR3 covers 15 residues. The CDR3 coding sequence is TGTGCCAGCAGTCCTGGACAGGGCGCATCCTACGAGCAGTACTTC. Translating gives CASSPGQGASYEQYF.

The gene calls are TRBV6-1 and TRBJ2-1; no clear D gene. Trimming removed 2 bases at V and 0 bases at J, with 8 bases between. The germline CDR1 and CDR2 sequences are MNHNS and SASEGT. The CDR3 is 15 residues long. The CDR3: CASSEPPSSYNEQFF. CDR3 DNA: TGTGCCAGCAGTGAACCGCCAAGCTCCTACAATGAGCAGTTCTTC.